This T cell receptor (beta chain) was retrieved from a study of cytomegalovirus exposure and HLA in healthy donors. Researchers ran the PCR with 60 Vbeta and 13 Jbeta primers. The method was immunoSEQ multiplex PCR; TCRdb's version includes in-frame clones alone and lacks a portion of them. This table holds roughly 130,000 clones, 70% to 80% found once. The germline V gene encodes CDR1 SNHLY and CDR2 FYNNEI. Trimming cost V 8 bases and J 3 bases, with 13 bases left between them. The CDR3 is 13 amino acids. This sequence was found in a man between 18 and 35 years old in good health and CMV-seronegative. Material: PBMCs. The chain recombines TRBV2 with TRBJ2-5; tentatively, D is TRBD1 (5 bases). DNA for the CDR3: TGTGCCAGCTCCTGGGGCAGGGAAGAGACCCAGTACTTC. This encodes CASSWGREETQYF.